These 20 T cell receptor beta chains came from one sample sequenced in a study of blood T cell repertoires in COVID-19. Some clones are missing from TCRdb's copy, which holds only in-frame ones; the method was immunoSEQ multiplex PCR. The sample has roughly 200,000 clones, approximately 80% seen once. The sequencing sample was made of peripheral blood. Receptors originate from a man aged 45 to 65 who had recovered from COVID-19.

The chain combines TRBV3-1 (or the pseudogene TRBV3-2) with TRBJ1-2; perhaps TRBD1 as D (6 bases). The CDR3 length is 15 residues. Trimming pared 3 bases from V and 0 bases from J, leaving 11 bases between. Germline V lookup: CDR1 LGHDT, CDR2 YNNKEL (reference sequence). As DNA, the CDR3 is TGTGCCAGCAGCCACATGGACAGATCTAACTATGGCTACACCTTC. This sequence encodes CASSHMDRSNYGYTF.

The chain has TRBV29-1 and TRBJ2-7, with 8 bases lining up with TRBD1. J was trimmed by 2 bases and V by 2 bases; bases with no gene match: 5. The CDR3 runs to 14 residues. Germline loops: CDR1 SQVTM, CDR2 ANQGSEA. In DNA form, the CDR3 reads TGCAGCGTTGAAAAACAGGGGGGAACCTACGAGCAGTACTTC. This encodes CSVEKQGGTYEQYF.

V is TRBV3-1 (or the pseudogene TRBV3-2) and J is TRBJ2-5; tentative D call: TRBD2 (6 bases). Germline V gene sequence: CDR1 LGHDT, CDR2 YNNKEL (reference sequence). CDR3 size: 16 residues. The V and J ends lost 4 bases and 5 bases respectively, with 20 bases between them. DNA for the CDR3: TGTGCCAGCAGCCTAATAGGGCAGGGAGGAGTGGAGACCCAGTACTTC. This gives the protein CASSLIGQGGVETQYF.

V gene TRBV5-6 combines with J gene TRBJ2-7, with TRBD1 matching over 9 bases. Trimming took 4 bases from V and 3 from J; bases not matched to a gene: 2. Germline lookup yields CDR1 SGHDT and CDR2 YYEEEE. The CDR3 has 13 residues. CDR3 coding DNA: TGTGCCAGCAGCGCGGACAGGGGCTACGAGCAGTACTTC. It is translated as CASSADRGYEQYF.

A few counts support this clone. This chain connects TRBV5-1 to TRBJ2-3, with 16 positions matching TRBD2. The V and J ends lost 2 bases and 4 bases, in that order; junction bases with no gene match: 13. The CDR3 sequence is 20 residues long. In germline, CDR1 is SGHRS, CDR2 YFSETQ. The CDR3, as DNA: TGCGCCAGCAGCTTCAGATACGGGACTAGCGGGAGGGCCCTTGCAGATACGCAGTATTTT. Translation: CASSFRYGTSGRALADTQYF. The full variable domain, its missing parts supplied by reference TRBV5-1 and TRBJ2-3, is KAGVTQTPRYLIKTRGQQVTLSCSPISGHRSVSWYQQTPGQGLQFLFEYFSETQRNKGNFPGRFSGRQFSNSRSEMNVSTLELGDSALYLCASSFRYGTSGRALADTQYFGPGTRLTVL.

The V and J genes are TRBV4-3 and TRBJ1-6; tentative D call: TRBD1 (5 bases). V dropped 1 base and J dropped 7 bases, with 14 bases sitting between them. Germline V gene data show CDR1 as LGHNA and CDR2 as YSLEER. The CDR3 runs 16 residues. Here the CDR3 DNA reads TGCGCCAGCAGCCAAGCTCGCGGACACCCAAATTCACCCCTCCACTTT. Amino acids: CASSQARGHPNSPLHF.

V gene TRBV11-3 combines with J gene TRBJ2-5; 8 nucleotides match TRBD2. Per the germline V gene, CDR1 is SGHNT and CDR2 is YENEEA. J gave up 7 bases and V 5 bases, and 9 bases lay outside the gene matches. This CDR3 has 14 residues. Here the CDR3 DNA reads TGTGCCAGCAGCATAGGCGGGAGGCCAGGGACCCAGTACTTC. This codes for CASSIGGRPGTQYF.

The chain is built from TRBV30 and TRBJ1-4; D is uncertain. The CDR3 runs 14 residues. Trimming removed 0 bases from V and 4 bases from J, with 9 bases in between. Germline CDR1 is GTSNPN and CDR2 is SVGIG (reference sequence). The CDR3, as DNA: TGTGCCTGGAGTGTACTTAGCTTTAATGAAAAACTGTTTTTT. Amino acid sequence: CAWSVLSFNEKLFF.

This chain connects TRBV28 to TRBJ2-7, with D uncertain. V lost 4 bases to trimming and J lost 2 bases, with 12 bases between them. CDR3 length: 14 residues. The germline V gene has CDR1 MDHEN and CDR2 SYDVKM. DNA for the CDR3: TGTGCCAGCAGTTCACCGGGTCGCCCCTACGAGCAGTACTTC. Translating gives CASSSPGRPYEQYF.

This chain links TRBV12-3 or TRBV12-4 with TRBJ1-5, with unresolved D. This CDR3 spans 13 amino acids. The V end lost 6 bases, the J end lost 7 bases, and 13 bases lay between the germline ends. CDR3 in DNA: TGTGCCAGCAGCCCCGGGAGAGTCCAGCCCCAGCATTTT. Translated: CASSPGRVQPQHF.

J is TRBJ2-1 and V is TRBV19; 9 bases line up with TRBD2. V gave up 10 bases and J gave up 3 bases; unmatched junction bases: 7. From germline, CDR1 is LNHDA and CDR2 SQIVND (reference sequence). CDR3 length equals 14 residues. In nucleotides, the CDR3 is TGTGCCACAGGAAGGCGGGAGGGCTACAATGAGCAGTTCTTC. Protein product: CATGRREGYNEQFF.

The chain joins TRBV12-3 or TRBV12-4 to TRBJ2-6, with D unclear. The CDR3 sequence is 13 residues long. V was pared by 6 bases and J by 4 bases, with 7 bases between. In DNA, the CDR3 is TGTGCCAGCAGCCAGGTCGGGGCCAACGTCCTGACTTTC. Amino acid sequence: CASSQVGANVLTF.

This clone was found once. The chain has TRBV27 and TRBJ1-6; 11 bases line up with TRBD1. The junction had 7 bases not matched to a gene; V was cut back by 5 bases and J by 10 bases. The germline gives CDR1 MNHEY, CDR2 SMNVEV (reference sequence). There are 15 residues in the CDR3. The CDR3 bases are TGTGCCAGCAGTACGCAGGACAGGGGGCAATCACCCCTCCACTTT. It codes for CASSTQDRGQSPLHF.

This clone was seen a handful of times. V gene TRBV29-1 combines with J gene TRBJ1-2; D uncertain. The germline gives CDR1 SQVTM, CDR2 ANQGSEA. Trimming took 5 bases from V and 7 from J, leaving 11 bases between them. The CDR3 runs to 11 residues. The CDR3 coding sequence is TGCAGCGTTCCCGAACTAAGTGGCTACACCTTC. Protein product: CSVPELSGYTF.

The chain has TRBV9 and TRBJ1-3; D possibly corresponds to TRBD1 (5 bases). The CDR3 totals 16 residues. CDR1 SGDLS and CDR2 YYNGEE come from the germline V gene. V was trimmed by 3 bases and J by 0 bases, leaving 13 bases between them. CDR3 bases: TGTGCCAGCAGCGCACGAGACAGCCACTCTGGAAACACCATATATTTT. This gives the protein CASSARDSHSGNTIYF.

The gene calls are TRBV7-3 and TRBJ2-7; D is perhaps TRBD2 (6 bases). The ends were cut back, 0 bases at V and 6 bases at J, with 15 bases in the middle. This CDR3 has 15 amino acids. Germline V gene data show CDR1 as SGHTA and CDR2 as FQGTGA. This CDR3 is CASSLTGSNRAEQYF. The CDR3 nucleotides read TGTGCCAGCAGCTTAACCGGGAGCAATCGGGCCGAGCAGTACTTC.

This clone has a single count. V is TRBV4-3 and J is TRBJ1-5, with a possible D match to TRBD1 (6 bases). Trimming removed 4 bases at V and 9 bases at J, with 13 bases between. Germline V CDR1 and CDR2: LGHNA, YSLEER. CDR3 length equals 13 residues. Written as DNA, the CDR3 is TGCGCCAGCAGCCGAGAACAGGGTTCGCCCCAGCATTTT. Amino acids: CASSREQGSPQHF.

The count of this clone is one. The rearrangement uses TRBV2 and TRBJ2-2, with 9 bases that match TRBD1. Trimming at V came to 6 bases and at J to 5 bases, leaving 4 bases not matched to a gene. The germline V gene encodes CDR1 SNHLY and CDR2 FYNNEI. CDR3 size: 14 residues. The CDR3 is CASRGDRVTGELFF. For the CDR3, the DNA is TGTGCCAGCAGGGGGGACAGGGTTACCGGGGAGCTGTTTTTT.

In DNA, the CDR3 is TGTGCCAGCAGTTCCAGCGGGACCCCCAATGAGCAGTTCTTC. It is translated as CASSSSGTPNEQFF. J is TRBJ2-1 and V is TRBV28; 7 nucleotides match TRBD2. The CDR3 runs to 14 residues. The germline V gene encodes CDR1 MDHEN and CDR2 SYDVKM. V was pared by 4 bases and J by 6 bases, with 6 bases of the junction left unmatched.

This clone was observed a few times. The genes are TRBV7-2 and TRBJ1-1; D perhaps matches TRBD1 (6 bases). The germline V gene encodes CDR1 SGHTA and CDR2 FQGNSA. This CDR3 region has 13 residues. Trimming stripped 7 bases from V and 1 base from J, with 10 bases between. The CDR3 bases are TGTGCCAGCAACGGACAGACGAACACTGAAGCTTTCTTT. This encodes CASNGQTNTEAFF.